One T cell receptor (beta chain) is described in this entry. The entry originates in a study of shared T cell receptors in the human thymus. Some clones are missing from TCRdb's copy, which holds only in-frame ones; the method was immunoSEQ multiplex PCR. The sample lists 630,000 or so clones, around 87% occurring once. V was clipped by 2 bases and J by 5 bases, with 12 bases between them. This CDR3 spans 14 amino acids. The V gene's germline CDR1 is SGHDN and CDR2 FVKESK. These data were likewise used in another study, on human thymus T cells.

This clonotype was sampled from a boy in the first two years of life with a congenital heart defect. The sequenced material came from thymocytes. The chain uses TRBV14 and TRBJ2-5; D is undetermined. This chain's CDR3 is CASSQPELTETQYF. DNA of the CDR3: TGTGCCAGCAGCCAACCAGAACTGACTGAGACCCAGTACTTC.